This T cell receptor beta chain was documented in a study of blood T cell repertoires in COVID-19. Study details: From the United States, Italy and Spain came samples of acute and convalescent COVID-19. T cells, B-cell-depleted T cells, or PBMCs supplied cDNA or gDNA.

The germline V and J ends were trimmed by 0 bases and 9 bases, with 12 bases remaining between them. The CDR3 is made up of 13 amino acids. Per the germline V gene, CDR1 is SGHRS and CDR2 is YFSETQ. This table comes from immunoSEQ multiplex PCR, and its TCRdb copy is limited to in-frame clones, with some not included. The sample lists 110,000 or so clones; over 70% were seen once. The sample taken for sequencing was peripheral blood. The sequence came from a man aged 50-60 years with acute or convalescent COVID-19. The genes are TRBV5-1 and TRBJ1-2; D is perhaps TRBD1 (6 bases). The CDR3 DNA sequence: TGCGCCAGCAGCTTGGAACAGGGAGACAGCTACACCTTC. This sequence encodes CASSLEQGDSYTF.